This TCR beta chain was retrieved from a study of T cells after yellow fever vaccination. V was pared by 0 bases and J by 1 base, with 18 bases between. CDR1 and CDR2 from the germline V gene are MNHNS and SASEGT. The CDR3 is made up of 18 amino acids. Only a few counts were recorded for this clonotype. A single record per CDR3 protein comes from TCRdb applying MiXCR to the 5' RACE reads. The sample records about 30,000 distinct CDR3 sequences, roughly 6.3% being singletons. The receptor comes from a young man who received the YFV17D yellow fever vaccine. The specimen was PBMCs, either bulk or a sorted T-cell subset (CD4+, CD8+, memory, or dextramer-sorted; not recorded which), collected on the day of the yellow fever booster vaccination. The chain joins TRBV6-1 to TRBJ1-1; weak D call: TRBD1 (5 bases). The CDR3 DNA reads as TGTGCCAGCAGTGAAGCGCGGGGGTCGGGCCCGGGGAACACTGAAGCTTTCTTT. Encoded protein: CASSEARGSGPGNTEAFF.